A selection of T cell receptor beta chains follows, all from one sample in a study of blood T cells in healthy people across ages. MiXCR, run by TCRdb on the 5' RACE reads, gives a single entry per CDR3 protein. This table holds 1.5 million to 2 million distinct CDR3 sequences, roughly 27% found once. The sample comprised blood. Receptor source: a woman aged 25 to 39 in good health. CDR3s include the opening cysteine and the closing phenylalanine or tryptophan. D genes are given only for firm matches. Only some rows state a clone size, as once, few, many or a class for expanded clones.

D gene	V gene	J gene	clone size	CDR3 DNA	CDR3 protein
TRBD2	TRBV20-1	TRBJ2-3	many	TGCAGTGCTAGAGATAGCACCGGGACTAGCGGGAGAATGGCAGATACGCAGTATTTT	CSARDSTGTSGRMADTQYF
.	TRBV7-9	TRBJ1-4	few	TGTGCCAGCGGCCAGGACCTGTCAGGGGAAAAACTGTTTTTT	CASGQDLSGEKLFF
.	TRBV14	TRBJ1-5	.	TGTGCCAGCGAGGCTAGGGGGACACATGGCAATCAGCCCCAGCATTTT	CASEARGTHGNQPQHF
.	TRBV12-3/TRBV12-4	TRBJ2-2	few	TGTGCCAGCAGACGAGGGACGGGCACCGGGGAGCTGTTTTTT	CASRRGTGTGELFF
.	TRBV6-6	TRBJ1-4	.	TGTGCCAGCAGTAATCCGGAACGGACTAATAAAAAACTGTTTTTT	CASSNPERTNKKLFF
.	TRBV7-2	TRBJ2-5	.	TGTGCCAGCAGCCAGAGGCCCGGGCGGGAGACCCAGTACTTC	CASSQRPGRETQYF
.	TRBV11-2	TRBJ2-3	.	TGTGCCAGCAGCTTAGAAGGATGGGGGCTTAAGGGCACAGATACGCAGTATTTT	CASSLEGWGLKGTDTQYF
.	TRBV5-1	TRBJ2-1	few	TGCGCCAGCAGTCTGACGGGACGGGGCGGCAATGAGCAGTTCTTC	CASSLTGRGGNEQFF
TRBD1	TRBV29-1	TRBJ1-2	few	TGCAGCGTTGTGGGGGACAGGGCCTATGGCTACACCTTC	CSVVGDRAYGYTF
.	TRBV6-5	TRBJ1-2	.	TGTGCCAGCAGTTCGACGGGGGGCGCGCATTATGGCTACACCTTC	CASSSTGGAHYGYTF
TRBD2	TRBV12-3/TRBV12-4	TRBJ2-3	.	TGTGCCAGCAGCCCTTCTAGCGGTTCGCAGTATTTT	CASSPSSGSQYF
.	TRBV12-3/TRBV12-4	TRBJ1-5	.	TGTGCCAGCAGTAATACAGGAGGCAATCAGCCCCAGCATTTT	CASSNTGGNQPQHF
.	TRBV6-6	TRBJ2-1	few	TGTGCCAGCAGTTACTCGAGTCCCGGGGGCAATGAGCAGTTCTTC	CASSYSSPGGNEQFF
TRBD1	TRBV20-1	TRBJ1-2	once	TGCAGTGCTAGACTGTGGGGACAGGGTTCGGGGGGCTACACCTTC	CSARLWGQGSGGYTF
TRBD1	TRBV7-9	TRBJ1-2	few	TGTGCCAGCAGCCAGGGACAGGGTATGAGTGGCTACACCTTC	CASSQGQGMSGYTF
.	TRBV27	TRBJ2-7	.	TGTGCCAGCAGTTTATCCGGCGCCGACCCTGACGAGCAGTACTTC	CASSLSGADPDEQYF
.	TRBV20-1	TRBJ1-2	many	TGCAGTGCTAGGGTCCCAGGTGGAGGCTACACCTTC	CSARVPGGGYTF
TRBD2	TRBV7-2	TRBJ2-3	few	TGTGCCAGCAGCTCCCCGTATCAGCCGAGCGGGAAGAATACGCAGTATTTT	CASSSPYQPSGKNTQYF
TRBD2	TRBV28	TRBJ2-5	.	TGTGCCAGCAGTCCAACATTGGGACTAGCGGCGTCCGAGACCCAGTACTTC	CASSPTLGLAASETQYF
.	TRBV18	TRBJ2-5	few	TGTGCCAGCTCACCACCATTGGAAGAGACCCAGTACTTC	CASSPPLEETQYF
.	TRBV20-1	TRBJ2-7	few	TGCAGTGCTAGAGACACGGGAGACTTCCCCTACGAGCAGTACTTC	CSARDTGDFPYEQYF
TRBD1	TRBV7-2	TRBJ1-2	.	TGTGCCAGCACCGATAGAGGGACAGGGAACTATGGCTACACCTTC	CASTDRGTGNYGYTF
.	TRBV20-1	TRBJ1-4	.	TGCAGTGCTAGAGCCACTGGGGCCGCGGGCGAAGAACTGTTTTTT	CSARATGAAGEELFF
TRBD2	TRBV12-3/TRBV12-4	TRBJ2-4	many	TGTGCCAGCAGCCCGACGGGGGGAAGGAACATTCAGTACTTC	CASSPTGGRNIQYF
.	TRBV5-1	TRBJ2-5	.	TGCGCCAGCAGCTTCAACCTGGGGTACCAAGAGACCCAGTACTTC	CASSFNLGYQETQYF